These 23 T cell receptor beta chains share one sample of origin, sequenced in a study of blood T cell repertoires in COVID-19. Using immunoSEQ multiplex PCR, the repertoire was profiled, and TCRdb retains in-frame clones only, with some absent. This table has a few hundred thousand clones, around 85% appearing once. Source material: peripheral blood. The receptors stem from a woman aged 18-29 years with acute or convalescent COVID-19.

The chain links TRBV19 to TRBJ1-4, with D perhaps TRBD1 (5 bases). V lost 5 bases, J lost 9 bases, and 13 bases lay in between. The germline V gene encodes CDR1 LNHDA and CDR2 SQIVND (reference sequence). The CDR3 contains 13 residues. CDR3 region: CASSPGLGQKLFF. For the CDR3, the DNA is TGTGCCAGTAGTCCAGGGTTGGGTCAAAAACTGTTTTTT. The full variable domain, with the rest looked up from reference TRBV19 and TRBJ1-4, is DGGITQSPKYLFRKEGQNVTLSCEQNLNHDAMYWYRQDPGQGLRLIYYSQIVNDFQKGDIAEGYSVSREKKESFPLTVTSAQKNPTAFYLCASSPGLGQKLFFGSGTQLSVL.

The rearrangement joins TRBV27 to TRBJ2-1; TRBD2 matches 9 bases. The germline CDR1 and CDR2 sequences are MNHEY and SMNVEV (reference sequence). The CDR3 is made up of 18 amino acids. Trimming took 0 bases from V and 0 from J; bases not matched to a gene: 6. CDR3 nucleotide sequence: TGTGCCAGCAGTTTATCGACCCTAGCGGGAAGCTCCTACAATGAGCAGTTCTTC. This codes for CASSLSTLAGSSYNEQFF.

This chain links TRBV3-1 (or the pseudogene TRBV3-2) with TRBJ2-6, with 8 positions matching TRBD1. This CDR3 is built from 16 residues. Germline CDR1 is LGHDT and CDR2 is YNNKEL (reference sequence). V trimming: 3 bases; J trimming: 4 bases; junction bases outside the gene matches: 5. The CDR3 protein is CASSHDRGSGANVLTF. The CDR3 nucleotides read TGTGCCAGCAGCCATGACAGGGGTTCGGGGGCCAACGTCCTGACTTTC.

The genes are TRBV27 and TRBJ2-7, with D possibly being TRBD1 (5 bases). Germline-derived CDR1 and CDR2 are MNHEY and SMNVEV (reference sequence). The CDR3 has 12 amino acids. V was pared by 5 bases and J by 6 bases, with 11 bases between. The CDR3 here is CASSQRGSEQYF. CDR3 nucleotide sequence: TGTGCCAGCAGTCAAAGGGGATCCGAGCAGTACTTC.

As for this clone: Other DNA sequences within the sample encode an identical CDR3. The V and J genes are TRBV5-1 and TRBJ1-1, with D maybe TRBD1 (5 bases). Trimming took off 6 bases at V and 4 bases at J, with 7 bases between the two ends. Germline assignment: CDR1 SGHRS and CDR2 YFSETQ. The CDR3 has 11 amino acids. This CDR3 is CASTGGTEAFF. In DNA, the CDR3 is TGCGCCAGCACCGGGGGCACTGAAGCTTTCTTT.

V usage is TRBV19 and J usage is TRBJ2-1; 7 bases are a match to TRBD2. Germline CDR1 LNHDA, CDR2 SQIVND (reference sequence). CDR3 size: 18 residues. J gave up 1 base and V 2 bases, and 11 bases lay outside the gene matches. CDR3 nucleotide sequence: TGTGCCAGTAGTATAAAGGGAGAACGGGAGGCTTCCTACAATGAGCAGTTCTTC. Its protein product is CASSIKGEREASYNEQFF.

V and J are TRBV7-2 and TRBJ1-5, with 7 nucleotides matching TRBD1. From germline, CDR1 is SGHTA and CDR2 FQGNSA. V was clipped by 8 bases and J by 4 bases; unmatched bases: 11. The CDR3 spans 15 residues. DNA for the CDR3: TGTGCCAGCGGATCCCCAGGGGGAGGAAATCAGCCCCAGCATTTT. It encodes CASGSPGGGNQPQHF.

This clone has only a few counts. This chain uses TRBV27 with TRBJ2-3; D is unclear. V lost 0 bases, J lost 3 bases, and 4 bases lay in between. Per germline, CDR1 MNHEY and CDR2 SMNVEV (reference sequence). The CDR3 totals 13 residues. The CDR3: CASSLSRTDTQYF. CDR3 DNA: TGTGCCAGCAGTTTATCGAGGACAGATACGCAGTATTTT.

This chain joins TRBV3-1 (or the pseudogene TRBV3-2) and TRBJ2-1; D is unresolved. V lost 0 bases to trimming and J lost 6 bases, with 9 bases between them. Germline CDR1 reads LGHDT; CDR2 reads YNNKEL (reference sequence). This CDR3 has 14 residues. CDR3 nucleotide sequence: TGTGCCAGCAGCCAAGATCGGAGACCCAATGAGCAGTTCTTC. It is translated as CASSQDRRPNEQFF.

The V gene is TRBV2, the J gene TRBJ2-1; 9 nucleotides align to TRBD1. Germline V gives CDR1 SNHLY, CDR2 FYNNEI. V shed 3 bases and J 6 bases; nucleotides not matched to a gene: 6. The CDR3 has 15 residues. The CDR3 coding sequence is TGTGCCAGCAGTGATTACAGGGGGCTCGGCAATGAGCAGTTCTTC. This gives the protein CASSDYRGLGNEQFF.

The chain recombines TRBV2 with TRBJ2-5; 12 bases map to TRBD2. Germline values: CDR1 SNHLY, CDR2 FYNNEI. The CDR3 loop spans 19 amino acids. The V and J ends lost 4 bases and 4 bases, in that order; junction bases with no gene match: 16. CDR3 protein: CASSGGPGLAGSRGETQYF. The CDR3 DNA reads as TGTGCCAGCAGTGGGGGCCCCGGACTAGCGGGATCCCGAGGAGAGACCCAGTACTTC. The full variable domain, its missing parts supplied by reference TRBV2 and TRBJ2-5, is EPEVTQTPSHQVTQMGQEVILRCVPISNHLYFYWYRQILGQKVEFLVSFYNNEISEKSEIFDDQFSVERPDGSNFTLKIRSTKLEDSAMYFCASSGGPGLAGSRGETQYFGPGTRLLVL.

The chain employs TRBV7-3 and TRBJ2-1; 9 bases align to TRBD1. Germline V lookup: CDR1 SGHTA, CDR2 FQGTGA. Trimming took 4 bases from V and 7 from J; bases not matched to a gene: 8. The CDR3 totals 15 residues. The CDR3 DNA sequence: TGTGCCAGCAGCTCCTCCGGGACAGGGAAGAATGAGCAGTTCTTC. Translated: CASSSSGTGKNEQFF. The entire variable domain, with the rest obtained from reference TRBV7-3 and TRBJ2-1, is as follows: GAGVSQTPSNKVTEKGKYVELRCDPISGHTALYWYRQSLGQGPEFLIYFQGTGAADDSGLPNDRFFAVRPEGSVSTLKIQRTERGDSAVYLCASSSSGTGKNEQFFGPGTRLTVL.

This clone was seen only a few times. The V and J genes are TRBV19 and TRBJ1-1, with 11 bases that match TRBD1. Unmatched junction bases numbered 3, after V lost 5 bases and J lost 1 base. The germline V gene has CDR1 LNHDA and CDR2 SQIVND (reference sequence). This CDR3 comprises 15 residues. CDR3 sequence reads: CASSLDRGPNTEAFF. The DNA for the CDR3 is TGTGCCAGTAGTCTGGACAGGGGGCCGAACACTGAAGCTTTCTTT.

The chain links TRBV19 to TRBJ1-3, with TRBD1 as a possible D gene (5 bases). CDR1 LNHDA and CDR2 SQIVND come from the germline V gene (reference sequence). There are 15 residues in the CDR3. Trimming shortened V by 10 bases and J by 0 bases, and 16 bases separated the two germline ends. The CDR3 DNA sequence: TGTGCCACCCCCGAGGAGGGGACCTCTGGAAACACCATATATTTT. Protein: CATPEEGTSGNTIYF.

The chain couples TRBV5-1 to TRBJ2-1; 12 nucleotides align to TRBD2. After removal of 0 bases from V and 6 bases from J, the junction contained 10 bases not matched to a gene. Germline V gene data show CDR1 as SGHRS and CDR2 as YFSETQ. This CDR3 is built from 18 residues. This chain's CDR3 is CASSLGRSLAGGINEQFF. CDR3 in DNA: TGCGCCAGCAGCTTGGGAAGGTCTCTAGCGGGGGGGATCAATGAGCAGTTCTTC.

The genes are TRBV5-4 and TRBJ2-1, with TRBD2 matching 7 bases. V trimming: 6 bases; J trimming: 6 bases; junction bases outside the gene matches: 6. The CDR3 runs to 13 residues. CDR1 and CDR2 from the germline V gene are SGHNT and YYREEE (reference sequence). CDR3 DNA sequence: TGTGCCAGCAAGGCGGGAGCGGGCAATGAGCAGTTCTTC. Translated: CASKAGAGNEQFF.

J is TRBJ1-1 and V is TRBV12-3 or TRBV12-4, with no clear D. This CDR3 contains 12 residues. Trimming took 3 bases from V and 8 from J, leaving 10 bases between them. The CDR3 spells CASSLESGEAFF. Written as DNA, the CDR3 is TGTGCCAGCAGTTTGGAGAGCGGCGAAGCTTTCTTT.

The V call is TRBV12-3 or TRBV12-4, the J call TRBJ2-7; D is undetermined. The CDR3 consists of 13 residues. V lost 0 bases and J 0 bases, leaving 3 bases between the germline ends. The DNA for the CDR3 is TGTGCCAGCAGTTTAGCCAACTCCTACGAGCAGTACTTC. It specifies CASSLANSYEQYF.

This clone has more than one count but fewer than ten. The V call is TRBV7-6, the J call TRBJ1-6; no firm D call. The CDR3 is 15 amino acids. Trimming pared 4 bases from V and 6 bases from J, leaving 13 bases between. Looked up from germline, CDR1 is SGHVS and CDR2 is FNYEAQ. CDR3 protein: CASSSSSRGNSPLHF. The CDR3 DNA reads TGTGCCAGCAGCTCTTCATCACGGGGTAATTCACCCCTCCACTTT.

In DNA form, the CDR3 reads TGTGCCAGCAGCCAAGAGGGCAGGGGTGGAAAACTGTTTTTT. Its translation: CASSQEGRGGKLFF. The chain carries TRBV3-1 (or the pseudogene TRBV3-2) and TRBJ1-4; D possibly corresponds to TRBD1 (6 bases). The germline V gene has CDR1 LGHDT and CDR2 YNNKEL (reference sequence). V was clipped by 0 bases and J by 10 bases, with 12 bases between them. CDR3 length equals 14 residues.

The chain is built from TRBV10-2 and TRBJ2-7; possibly TRBD2 for D (6 bases). The CDR3 spans 14 residues. Germline-derived CDR1 and CDR2 are WSHSY and SAAADI. V lost 6 bases, J lost 3 bases, and 15 bases lay in between. The CDR3 nucleotides read TGCGCCAGCAGAGCCGGGGGAGCCCTCTACGAGCAGTACTTC. This gives the protein CASRAGGALYEQYF.

The CDR3 nucleotides are TGTGCCACCGAAGGGAGTAACTATGGCTACACCTTC. This translates into CATEGSNYGYTF. The chain carries TRBV19 and TRBJ1-2; unclear D gene. Germline V gives CDR1 LNHDA, CDR2 SQIVND (reference sequence). Trimming cost V 10 bases and J 1 base, with 10 bases left between them. This CDR3 is built from 12 residues.

This chain joins TRBV19 and TRBJ2-7; tentatively, D is TRBD2 (6 bases). Germline CDR1 reads LNHDA; CDR2 reads SQIVND (reference sequence). The CDR3 has 14 amino acids. V lost 3 bases and J lost 4, with 13 bases in between. The CDR3 sequence: CASSIRQGGYEQYF. In nucleotides, the CDR3 is TGTGCCAGTAGTATTAGGCAGGGAGGTTACGAGCAGTACTTC.